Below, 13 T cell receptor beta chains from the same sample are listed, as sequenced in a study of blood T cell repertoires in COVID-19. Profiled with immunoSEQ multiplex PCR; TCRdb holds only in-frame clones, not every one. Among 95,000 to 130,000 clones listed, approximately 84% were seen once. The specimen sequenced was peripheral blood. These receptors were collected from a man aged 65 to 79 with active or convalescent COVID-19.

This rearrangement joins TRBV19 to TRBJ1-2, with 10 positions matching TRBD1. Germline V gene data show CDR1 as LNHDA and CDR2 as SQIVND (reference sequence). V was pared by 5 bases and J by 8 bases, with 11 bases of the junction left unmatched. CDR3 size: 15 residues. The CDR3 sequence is CASSRRTGGTLGYTF. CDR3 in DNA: TGTGCCAGTAGTCGCCGGACAGGGGGAACGCTCGGCTACACCTTC.

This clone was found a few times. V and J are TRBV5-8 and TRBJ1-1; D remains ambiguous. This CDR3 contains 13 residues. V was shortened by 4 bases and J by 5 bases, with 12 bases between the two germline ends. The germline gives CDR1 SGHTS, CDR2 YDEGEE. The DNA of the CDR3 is TGTGCCAGCAGCCGGAGGGTTTCGACTGAAGCTTTCTTT. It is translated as CASSRRVSTEAFF. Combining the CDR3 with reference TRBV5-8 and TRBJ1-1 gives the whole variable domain EAGVTQSPTHLIKTRGQQATLRCSPISGHTSVYWYQQALGLGLQFLLWYDEGEERNRGNFPPRFSGRQFPNYSSELNVNALELEDSALYLCASSRRVSTEAFFGQGTRLTVV.

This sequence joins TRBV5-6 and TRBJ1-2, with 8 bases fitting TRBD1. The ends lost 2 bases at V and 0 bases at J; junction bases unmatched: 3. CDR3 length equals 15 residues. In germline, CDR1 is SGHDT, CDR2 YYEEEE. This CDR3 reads CASSFPGGSNYGYTF. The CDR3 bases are TGTGCCAGCAGCTTCCCAGGGGGCTCTAACTATGGCTACACCTTC.

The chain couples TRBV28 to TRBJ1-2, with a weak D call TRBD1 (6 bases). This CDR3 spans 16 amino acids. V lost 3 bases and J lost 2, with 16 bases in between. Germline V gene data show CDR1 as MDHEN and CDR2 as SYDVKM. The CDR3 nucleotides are TGTGCCAGCAGTTTTCATCACAGGGTCCCCAACTATGGCTACACCTTC. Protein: CASSFHHRVPNYGYTF.

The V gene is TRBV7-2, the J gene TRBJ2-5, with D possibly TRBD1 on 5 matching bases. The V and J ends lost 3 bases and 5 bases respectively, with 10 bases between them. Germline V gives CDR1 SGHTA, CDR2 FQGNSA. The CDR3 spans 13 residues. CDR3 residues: CASSLTAGETQYF. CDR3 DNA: TGTGCCAGCAGCTTGACAGCTGGGGAGACCCAGTACTTC.

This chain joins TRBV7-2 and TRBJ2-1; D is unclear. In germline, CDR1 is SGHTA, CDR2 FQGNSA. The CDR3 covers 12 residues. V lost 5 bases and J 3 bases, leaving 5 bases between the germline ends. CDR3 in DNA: TGTGCCAGCAGCCGTAACTACAATGAGCAGTTCTTC. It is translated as CASSRNYNEQFF.

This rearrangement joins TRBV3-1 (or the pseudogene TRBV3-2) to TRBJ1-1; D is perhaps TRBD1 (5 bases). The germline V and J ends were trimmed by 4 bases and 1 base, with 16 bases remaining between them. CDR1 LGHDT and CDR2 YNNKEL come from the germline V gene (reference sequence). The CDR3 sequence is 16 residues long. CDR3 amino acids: CASSPPSGGGNTEAFF. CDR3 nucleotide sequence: TGTGCCAGCAGCCCCCCATCCGGGGGGGGGAACACTGAAGCTTTCTTT.

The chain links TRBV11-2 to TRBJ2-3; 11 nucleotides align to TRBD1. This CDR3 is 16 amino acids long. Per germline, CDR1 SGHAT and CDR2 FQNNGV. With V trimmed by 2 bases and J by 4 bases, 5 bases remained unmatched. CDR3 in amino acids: CASSLRGQGDSDTQYF. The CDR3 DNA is TGTGCCAGCAGCTTACGGGGACAGGGGGATTCAGATACGCAGTATTTT.

The CDR3 DNA is TGCGCCAGCAGCCGGTTTCCGGCAGGCTACGAGCAGTACTTC. This encodes CASSRFPAGYEQYF. The chain is built from TRBV5-1 and TRBJ2-7; D remains ambiguous. The CDR3 totals 14 residues. The germline V and J ends were trimmed by 4 bases and 3 bases, with 14 bases remaining between them. From germline, CDR1 is SGHRS and CDR2 YFSETQ.

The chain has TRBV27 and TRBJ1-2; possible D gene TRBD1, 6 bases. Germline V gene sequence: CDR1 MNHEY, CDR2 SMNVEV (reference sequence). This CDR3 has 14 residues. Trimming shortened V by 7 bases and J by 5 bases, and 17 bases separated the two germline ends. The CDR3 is CASKPGHTIYGYTF. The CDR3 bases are TGTGCCAGCAAGCCGGGACATACCATTTATGGCTACACCTTC.

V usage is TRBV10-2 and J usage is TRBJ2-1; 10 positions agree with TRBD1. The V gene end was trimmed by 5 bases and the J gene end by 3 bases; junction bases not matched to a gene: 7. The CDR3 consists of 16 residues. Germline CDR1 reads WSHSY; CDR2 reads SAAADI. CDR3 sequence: CASSKPGQGLYNEQFF. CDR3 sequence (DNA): TGCGCCAGCAGTAAACCGGGACAGGGGCTCTACAATGAGCAGTTCTTC.

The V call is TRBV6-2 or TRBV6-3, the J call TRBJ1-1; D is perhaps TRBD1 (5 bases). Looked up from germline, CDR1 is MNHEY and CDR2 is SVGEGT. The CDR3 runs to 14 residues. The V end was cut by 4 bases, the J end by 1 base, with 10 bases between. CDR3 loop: CASSFSTGNTEAFF. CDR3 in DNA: TGTGCCAGCAGTTTTTCAACAGGGAACACTGAAGCTTTCTTT.

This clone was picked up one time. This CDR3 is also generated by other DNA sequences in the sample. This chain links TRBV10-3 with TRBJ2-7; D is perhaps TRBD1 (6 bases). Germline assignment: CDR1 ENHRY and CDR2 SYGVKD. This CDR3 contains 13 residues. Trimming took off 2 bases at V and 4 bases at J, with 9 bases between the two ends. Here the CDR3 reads CAISETGLYEQYF. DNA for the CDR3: TGTGCCATCAGTGAGACAGGGCTTTACGAGCAGTACTTC.